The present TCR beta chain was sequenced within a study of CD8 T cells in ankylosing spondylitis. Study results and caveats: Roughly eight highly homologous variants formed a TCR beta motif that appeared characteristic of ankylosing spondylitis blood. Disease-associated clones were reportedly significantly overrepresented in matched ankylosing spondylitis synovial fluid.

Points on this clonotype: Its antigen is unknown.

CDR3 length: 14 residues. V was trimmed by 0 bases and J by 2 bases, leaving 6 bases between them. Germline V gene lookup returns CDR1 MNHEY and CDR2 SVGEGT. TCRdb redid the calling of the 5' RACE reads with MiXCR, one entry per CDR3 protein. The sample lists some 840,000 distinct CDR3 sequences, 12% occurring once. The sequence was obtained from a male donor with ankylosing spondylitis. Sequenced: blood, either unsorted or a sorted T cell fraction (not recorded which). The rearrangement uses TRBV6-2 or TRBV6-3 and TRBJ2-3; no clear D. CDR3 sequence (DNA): TGTGCCAGCAGTTACTCGATTTCCACAGATACGCAGTATTTT. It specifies CASSYSISTDTQYF.